This T cell receptor (beta chain) was sequenced during a study of cytomegalovirus exposure and HLA in healthy donors. Primers: 60 Vbeta forward and 13 Jbeta reverse. Produced via immunoSEQ multiplex PCR; TCRdb's table is partial and in-frame only. This table has approximately 250,000 clones, approximately 84% appearing once. Broader study findings: Across donors, sequencing depth was assumed by presence/absence analyses to be roughly uniform.

The CDR3 runs 13 residues. The ends lost 6 bases at V and 5 bases at J; junction bases unmatched: 5. CDR1 is MNHNS, CDR2 SASEGT, per germline. A note on this clone: The antigen is undetermined.

The chain has TRBV6-1 and TRBJ1-2; 8 bases align to TRBD1. The receptor was isolated from a girl aged 2 to 9 in good health and CMV-seronegative. The specimen was PBMCs. The CDR3, as DNA: TGTGCCAGCAGACGGGACAGGAATTATGGCTACACCTTC. It encodes CASRRDRNYGYTF.